Following are 21 T cell receptor beta chains from one sample sequenced in a study of cytomegalovirus exposure and HLA in healthy donors. Primers for the PCR totalled 60 Vbeta and 13 Jbeta. Sequencing used immunoSEQ multiplex PCR; TCRdb keeps in-frame clones, though not all of them. The sample records 150,000 to 200,000 clones, about 83% being singletons. Input material: PBMCs. The receptors shown here come from a woman aged 25 to 39 in good health and CMV-seropositive.

In its sample, this clone was seen a few times. This chain uses TRBV19 with TRBJ2-1; D might be TRBD1 (6 bases). Looked up from germline, CDR1 is LNHDA and CDR2 is SQIVND (reference sequence). The CDR3 is made up of 13 amino acids. V lost 8 bases, J lost 5 bases, and 13 bases lay in between. Written as DNA, the CDR3 is TGTGCCAGTGGTACAGGGCGGAACAATGAGCAGTTCTTC. Its protein product is CASGTGRNNEQFF.

This clone appeared a single time. The chain is built from TRBV27 and TRBJ2-5, with 9 nucleotides matching TRBD2. After removal of 2 bases from V and 2 bases from J, the junction contained 6 bases not matched to a gene. This CDR3 has 16 amino acids. Germline CDR1 MNHEY, CDR2 SMNVEV (reference sequence). The CDR3 protein is CASSLHSGGQQETQYF. The CDR3 DNA reads as TGTGCCAGCAGTTTACATAGCGGGGGACAACAAGAGACCCAGTACTTC.

Comment on this clone: Germline and junction disagree at one end, which may indicate a read error. The chain couples TRBV18 to TRBJ2-7; 9 nucleotides align to TRBD1. In germline, CDR1 is KGHSH, CDR2 LQKENI. The CDR3 covers 12 residues. CDR3 region: CASSDSQGAPFF. The DNA of the CDR3 is TGTGCCAGCTCCGATTCACAGGGGGCCCCGTTCTTC.

This clone has only a few counts. Its ends do not fully match the called genes, so a read error is possible. CDR3 in amino acids: CSSSFHTGVLQETQYF. Written as DNA, the CDR3 is TGTTCCAGCAGCTTTCATACGGGGGTCCTCCAAGAGACCCAGTACTTC. The V gene is TRBV7-9, the J gene TRBJ2-5; D may be TRBD2 (6 bases). In germline, CDR1 is SEHNR, CDR2 FQNEAQ (reference sequence). This CDR3 contains 16 residues.

On this clone: The germline gene is not matched at one end of the junction; a read error may be the cause. The chain joins TRBV7-9 to TRBJ1-2; 12 bases align to TRBD1. Germline V CDR1 and CDR2: SEHNR, FQNEAQ (reference sequence). CDR3 length: 16 amino acids. CDR3 coding DNA: TGTTCCAGCAGCACCTGGAGGGGACAGGGGGCGGAGGGCTACACCTTC. Translated: CSSSTWRGQGAEGYTF. Filled out from reference TRBV7-9 and TRBJ1-2, the complete variable domain reads DTGVSQNPRHKITKRGQNVTFRCDPISEHNRLYWYRQTLGQGPEFLTYFQNEAQLEKSRLLSDRFSAERPKGSFSTLEIQRTEQGDSAMYLCSSSTWRGQGAEGYTFGSGTRLTVV.

The chain couples TRBV6-6 to TRBJ2-7; 7 positions match TRBD1. This CDR3 is 15 amino acids long. After removal of 2 bases from V and 0 bases from J, the junction contained 4 bases not matched to a gene. Germline V gene sequence: CDR1 MNHNY, CDR2 SVGAGI (reference sequence). The CDR3 spells CASSYVSGGSYEQYF. The CDR3 nucleotides read TGTGCCAGCAGTTACGTGTCAGGGGGCTCCTACGAGCAGTACTTC.

This rearrangement joins TRBV28 to TRBJ2-2; TRBD2 might be the D (6 bases). V shed 0 bases and J shed 3 bases, with 14 bases lying between them. The CDR3 length is 17 residues. CDR1 and CDR2 (germline): MDHEN, SYDVKM. CDR3 amino acids: CASSLWAGSVDTGELFF. The DNA for the CDR3 is TGTGCCAGCAGTTTATGGGCCGGGAGCGTGGACACCGGGGAGCTGTTTTTT. The full variable domain, its missing parts supplied by reference TRBV28 and TRBJ2-2, is DVKVTQSSRYLVKRTGEKVFLECVQDMDHENMFWYRQDPGLGLRLIYFSYDVKMKEKGDIPEGYSVSREKKERFSLILESASTNQTSMYLCASSLWAGSVDTGELFFGEGSRLTVL.

This clone appeared once. This rearrangement joins TRBV7-6 to TRBJ2-5; TRBD2 matches 9 bases. Looked up from germline, CDR1 is SGHVS and CDR2 is FNYEAQ. CDR3 length equals 18 residues. Losses at the gene ends were 5 bases for V and 5 bases for J; bases not matched to a gene: 18. The CDR3 sequence: CASSLRVAGAHVRETQYF. The CDR3 coding sequence is TGTGCCAGCAGCCTACGAGTAGCGGGAGCTCATGTGCGCGAGACCCAGTACTTC.

The chain recombines TRBV5-1 with TRBJ2-1, with D perhaps TRBD2 (6 bases). The CDR3 is made up of 14 amino acids. Germline V lookup: CDR1 SGHRS, CDR2 YFSETQ. V lost 2 bases, J lost 6 bases, and 12 bases lay in between. The CDR3 loop reads CASSFREPVNEQFF. Here the CDR3 DNA reads TGCGCCAGCAGCTTCCGGGAGCCCGTCAATGAGCAGTTCTTC.

The V call is TRBV27, the J call TRBJ2-7; D unclear. In germline, CDR1 is MNHEY, CDR2 SMNVEV (reference sequence). The CDR3 length is 14 residues. Between the trimmed V and J ends, which lost 3 bases and 5 bases, there was a span of 14 bases. CDR3 residues: CASSFRNSPNEQYF. DNA of the CDR3: TGTGCCAGCAGTTTTAGGAACAGCCCGAACGAGCAGTACTTC.

The CDR3 is CAISESLAGVIHTDTQYF. The CDR3 DNA sequence: TGTGCCATCAGTGAAAGTCTAGCGGGAGTGATACACACAGATACGCAGTATTTT. The chain joins TRBV10-3 to TRBJ2-3, with 10 bases lining up with TRBD2. The CDR3 sequence is 18 residues long. V trimming: 3 bases; J trimming: 2 bases; junction bases outside the gene matches: 11. CDR1 and CDR2 (germline): ENHRY, SYGVKD.

The chain has TRBV6-6 and TRBJ2-7, with D perhaps matching TRBD1 (6 bases). The CDR3 covers 15 residues. Trimming stripped 5 bases from V and 4 bases from J, with 18 bases between. Germline lookup yields CDR1 MNHNY and CDR2 SVGAGI (reference sequence). DNA of the CDR3: TGTGCCAGCAGTCAGGACAGCGAAGGCCCTTACGAGCAGTACTTC. Translating it yields CASSQDSEGPYEQYF.

J is TRBJ2-7 and V is TRBV29-1; 7 bases line up with TRBD1. The trim removed 7 bases at V and 4 bases at J, leaving 10 bases unmatched. CDR3 length: 13 amino acids. Germline V lookup: CDR1 SQVTM, CDR2 ANQGSEA. The CDR3 coding sequence is TGCAGCGCCGCCACCGGGACAGAGTACGAGCAGTACTTC. Translated, it gives CSAATGTEYEQYF.

This rearrangement joins TRBV4-1 to TRBJ2-3; 9 bases align to TRBD2. CDR1 and CDR2 (germline): MGHRA, YSYEKL. V trimming: 2 bases; J trimming: 0 bases; junction bases outside the gene matches: 3. The CDR3 consists of 16 residues. The CDR3 DNA reads as TGCGCCAGCAGCCAAATGACTAGCGGTAGCACAGATACGCAGTATTTT. It translates to CASSQMTSGSTDTQYF.

This clone was seen just once. The rearrangement uses TRBV10-3 and TRBJ1-4; D perhaps matches TRBD1 (5 bases). Germline V CDR1 and CDR2: ENHRY, SYGVKD. This CDR3 comprises 18 residues. Trimming shortened V by 3 bases and J by 1 base, and 18 bases separated the two germline ends. The CDR3 DNA sequence: TGTGCCATCAGTGAAGGAGCCGGGACTTGGGGAACTAATGAAAAACTGTTTTTT. It yields the protein CAISEGAGTWGTNEKLFF.

The gene calls are TRBV10-3 and TRBJ1-1; 10 bases line up with TRBD1. Germline V gene data show CDR1 as ENHRY and CDR2 as SYGVKD. The CDR3 is made up of 15 amino acids. Unmatched junction bases numbered 5, after V lost 4 bases and J lost 3 bases. CDR3 loop: CAISGGQGVDTEAFF. In DNA form, the CDR3 reads TGTGCCATCAGTGGAGGACAGGGGGTAGACACTGAAGCTTTCTTT.

The genes are TRBV2 and TRBJ2-5; 9 bases agree with TRBD2. This CDR3 has 17 amino acids. The V segment lost 0 bases and the J segment 4 bases; nucleotides outside the gene matches: 9. Per the germline V gene, CDR1 is SNHLY and CDR2 is FYNNEI. CDR3 bases: TGTGCCAGCAGTGAAGCGCTAGGTAGCGGGGGTGGAGAGACCCAGTACTTC. Protein sequence: CASSEALGSGGGETQYF.

The rearrangement uses TRBV6-1 and TRBJ1-4; 12 bases are a match to TRBD1. The germline V gene encodes CDR1 MNHNS and CDR2 SASEGT. The CDR3 consists of 15 residues. J lost 10 bases, V lost 2 bases, and 5 bases had no gene match. CDR3 protein: CASSEWGTGGGKLFF. CDR3 coding DNA: TGTGCCAGCAGTGAATGGGGGACAGGGGGCGGAAAACTGTTTTTT.

The count of this clone is one. The V and J genes are TRBV6-5 and TRBJ2-7, with 7 bases lining up with TRBD2. Germline values: CDR1 MNHEY, CDR2 SVGAGI. V trimming: 5 bases; J trimming: 2 bases; junction bases outside the gene matches: 9. This CDR3 contains 15 residues. The CDR3, as DNA: TGTGCCAGCAGTCTTATAGCGGGCTTAACCTACGAGCAGTACTTC. Protein sequence: CASSLIAGLTYEQYF.

This rearrangement joins TRBV9 to TRBJ1-1, with D possibly being TRBD1 (6 bases). CDR1 is SGDLS and CDR2 is YYNGEE in the germline V gene. V lost 4 bases and J 1 base, leaving 23 bases between the germline ends. The CDR3 totals 18 residues. CDR3 protein: CASSLNQIGQTENTEAFF. CDR3 in DNA: TGTGCCAGCAGCCTCAATCAGATTGGACAGACCGAGAACACTGAAGCTTTCTTT.

The chain joins TRBV6-5 to TRBJ1-3; possible D gene TRBD1, 5 bases. Germline V gene lookup returns CDR1 MNHEY and CDR2 SVGAGI. This CDR3 is built from 14 residues. Trimming shortened V by 2 bases and J by 5 bases, and 10 bases separated the two germline ends. CDR3 sequence reads: CASSYLDSRNTIYF. The CDR3 DNA reads TGTGCCAGCAGTTACCTCGACAGCCGAAACACCATATATTTT.